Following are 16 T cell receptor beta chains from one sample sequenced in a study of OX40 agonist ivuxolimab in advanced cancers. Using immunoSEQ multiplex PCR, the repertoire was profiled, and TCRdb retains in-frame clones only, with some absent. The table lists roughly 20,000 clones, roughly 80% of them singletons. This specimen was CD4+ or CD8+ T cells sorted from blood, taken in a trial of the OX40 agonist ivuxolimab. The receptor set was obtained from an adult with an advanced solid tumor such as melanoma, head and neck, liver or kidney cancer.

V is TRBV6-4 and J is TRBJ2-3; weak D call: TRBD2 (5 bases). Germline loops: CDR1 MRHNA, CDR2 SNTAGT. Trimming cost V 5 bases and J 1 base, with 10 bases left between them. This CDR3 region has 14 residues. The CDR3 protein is CASSQAGGTDTQYF. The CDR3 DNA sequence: TGTGCCAGCAGTCAAGCCGGGGGCACAGATACGCAGTATTTT.

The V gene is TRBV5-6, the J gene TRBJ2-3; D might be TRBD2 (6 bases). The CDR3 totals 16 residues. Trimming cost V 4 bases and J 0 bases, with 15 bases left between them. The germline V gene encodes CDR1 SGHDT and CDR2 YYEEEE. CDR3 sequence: CASSLLSGSSTDTQYF. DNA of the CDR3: TGTGCCAGCAGCCTCCTTAGCGGATCCAGCACAGATACGCAGTATTTT. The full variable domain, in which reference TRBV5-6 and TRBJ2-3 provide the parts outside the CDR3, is DAGVTQSPTHLIKTRGQQVTLRCSPKSGHDTVSWYQQALGQGPQFIFQYYEEEERQRGNFPDRFSGHQFPNYSSELNVNALLLGDSALYLCASSLLSGSSTDTQYFGPGTRLTVL.

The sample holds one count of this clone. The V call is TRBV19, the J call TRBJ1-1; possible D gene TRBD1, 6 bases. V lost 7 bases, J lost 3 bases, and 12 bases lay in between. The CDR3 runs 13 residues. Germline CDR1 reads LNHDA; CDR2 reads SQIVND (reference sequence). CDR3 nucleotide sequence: TGTGCCAGTAACGAGGGGGGGTACACTGAAGCTTTCTTT. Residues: CASNEGGYTEAFF.

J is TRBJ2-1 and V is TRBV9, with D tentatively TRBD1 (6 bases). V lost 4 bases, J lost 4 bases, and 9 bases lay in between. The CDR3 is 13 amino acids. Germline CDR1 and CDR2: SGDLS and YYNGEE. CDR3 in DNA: TGTGCCAGCAGCCCACAGGGTTACAATGAGCAGTTCTTC. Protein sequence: CASSPQGYNEQFF.

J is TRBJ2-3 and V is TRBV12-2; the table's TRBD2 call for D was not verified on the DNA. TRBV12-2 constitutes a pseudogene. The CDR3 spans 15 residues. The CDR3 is CASRLDGGGTDTQYF. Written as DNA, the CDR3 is TGTGCAAGTCGCTTAGATGGTGGAGGCACAGATACGCAGTATTTT.

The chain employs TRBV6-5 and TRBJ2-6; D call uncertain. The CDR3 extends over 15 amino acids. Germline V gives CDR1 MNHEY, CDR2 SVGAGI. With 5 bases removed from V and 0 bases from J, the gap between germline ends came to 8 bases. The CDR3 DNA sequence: TGTGCCAGCAGTCAAAGGGACTCTGGGGCCAACGTCCTGACTTTC. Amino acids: CASSQRDSGANVLTF.

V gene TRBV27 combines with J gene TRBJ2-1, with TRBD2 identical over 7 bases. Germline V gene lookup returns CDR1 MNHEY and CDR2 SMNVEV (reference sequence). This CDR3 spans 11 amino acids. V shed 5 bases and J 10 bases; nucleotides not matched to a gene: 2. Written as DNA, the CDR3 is TGTGCCAGCAGTACGGGACTAGAGCAGTTCTTC. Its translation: CASSTGLEQFF.

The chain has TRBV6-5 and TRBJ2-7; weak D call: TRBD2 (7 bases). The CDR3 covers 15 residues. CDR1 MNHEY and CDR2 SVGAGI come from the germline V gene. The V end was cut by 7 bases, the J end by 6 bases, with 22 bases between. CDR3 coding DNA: TGTGCCAGCAAGCCTTACGGGGGGCCGGATGGCGAGCAGTACTTC. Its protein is CASKPYGGPDGEQYF.

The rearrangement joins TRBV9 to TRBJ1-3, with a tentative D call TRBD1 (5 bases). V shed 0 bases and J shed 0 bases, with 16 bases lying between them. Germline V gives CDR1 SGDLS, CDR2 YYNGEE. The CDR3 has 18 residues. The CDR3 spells CASSVGGERGNSGNTIYF. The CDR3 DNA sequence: TGTGCCAGCAGCGTAGGTGGGGAGAGGGGAAACTCTGGAAACACCATATATTTT.

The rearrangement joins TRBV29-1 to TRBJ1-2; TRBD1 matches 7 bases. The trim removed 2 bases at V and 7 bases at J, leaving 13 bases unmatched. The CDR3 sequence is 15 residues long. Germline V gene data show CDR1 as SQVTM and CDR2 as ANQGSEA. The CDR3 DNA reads TGCAGCGTTGAAACAGACGGCAGGGGGGCCGGTGGCTACACCTTC. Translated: CSVETDGRGAGGYTF.

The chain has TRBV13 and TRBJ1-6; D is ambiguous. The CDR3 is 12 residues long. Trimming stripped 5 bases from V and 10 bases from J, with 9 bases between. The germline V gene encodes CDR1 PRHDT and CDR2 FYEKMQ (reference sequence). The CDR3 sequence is CASSRQGSPLHF. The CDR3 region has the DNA TGTGCCAGCAGCCGGCAAGGATCACCCCTCCACTTT. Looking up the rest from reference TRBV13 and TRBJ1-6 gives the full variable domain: AAGVIQSPRHLIKEKRETATLKCYPIPRHDTVYWYQQGPGQDPQFLISFYEKMQSDKGSIPDRFSAQQFSDYHSELNMSSLELGDSALYFCASSRQGSPLHFGNGTRLTVT.

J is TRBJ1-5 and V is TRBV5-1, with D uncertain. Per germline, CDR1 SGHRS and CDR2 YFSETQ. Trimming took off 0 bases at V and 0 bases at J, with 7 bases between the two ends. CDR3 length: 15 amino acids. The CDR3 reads CASSLAGNSNQPQHF. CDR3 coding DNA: TGCGCCAGCAGCTTGGCCGGGAATAGCAATCAGCCCCAGCATTTT.

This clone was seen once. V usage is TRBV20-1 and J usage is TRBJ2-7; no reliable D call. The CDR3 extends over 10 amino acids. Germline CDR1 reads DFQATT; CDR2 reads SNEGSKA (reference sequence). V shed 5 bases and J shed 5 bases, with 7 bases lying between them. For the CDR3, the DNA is TGCAGTGCTCGTCGAGACGAGCAGTACTTC. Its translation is CSARRDEQYF.

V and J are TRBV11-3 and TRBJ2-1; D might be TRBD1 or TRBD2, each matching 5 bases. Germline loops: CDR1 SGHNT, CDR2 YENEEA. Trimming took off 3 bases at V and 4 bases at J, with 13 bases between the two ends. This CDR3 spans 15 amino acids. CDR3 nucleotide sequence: TGTGCCAGCAGCTTCGGGTGGGGACCGTACAATGAGCAGTTCTTC. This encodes CASSFGWGPYNEQFF.

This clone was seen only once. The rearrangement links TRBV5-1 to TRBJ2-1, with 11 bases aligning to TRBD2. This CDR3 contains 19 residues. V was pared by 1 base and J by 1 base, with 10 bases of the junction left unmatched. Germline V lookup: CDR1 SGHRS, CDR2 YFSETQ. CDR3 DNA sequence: TGCGCCAGCAGCTTGAGGTTAGCGGGGGGGCCCAGATCCTACAATGAGCAGTTCTTC. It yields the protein CASSLRLAGGPRSYNEQFF.

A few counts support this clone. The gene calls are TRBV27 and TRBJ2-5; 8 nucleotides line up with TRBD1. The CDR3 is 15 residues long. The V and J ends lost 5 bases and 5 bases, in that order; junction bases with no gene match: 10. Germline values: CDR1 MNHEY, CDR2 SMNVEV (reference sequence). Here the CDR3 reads CASSRSDRGKETQYF. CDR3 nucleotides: TGTGCCAGCAGTCGTTCCGACAGGGGAAAGGAGACCCAGTACTTC.